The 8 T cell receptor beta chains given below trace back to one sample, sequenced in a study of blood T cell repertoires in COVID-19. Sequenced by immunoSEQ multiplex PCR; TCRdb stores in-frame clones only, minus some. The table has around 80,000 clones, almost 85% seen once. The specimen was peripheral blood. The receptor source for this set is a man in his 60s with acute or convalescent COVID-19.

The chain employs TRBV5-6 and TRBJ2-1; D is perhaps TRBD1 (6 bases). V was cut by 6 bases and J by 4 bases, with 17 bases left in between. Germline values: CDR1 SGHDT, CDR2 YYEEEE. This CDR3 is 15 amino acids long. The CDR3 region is CASNVRQALYNEQFF. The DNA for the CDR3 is TGTGCCAGCAACGTGAGACAGGCATTATACAATGAGCAGTTCTTC.

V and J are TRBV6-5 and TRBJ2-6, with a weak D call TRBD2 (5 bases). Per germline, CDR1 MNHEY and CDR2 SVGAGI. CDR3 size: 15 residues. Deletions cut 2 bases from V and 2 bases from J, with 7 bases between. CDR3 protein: CASSYIGAGANVLTF. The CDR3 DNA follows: TGTGCCAGCAGTTACATCGGGGCTGGGGCCAACGTCCTGACTTTC.

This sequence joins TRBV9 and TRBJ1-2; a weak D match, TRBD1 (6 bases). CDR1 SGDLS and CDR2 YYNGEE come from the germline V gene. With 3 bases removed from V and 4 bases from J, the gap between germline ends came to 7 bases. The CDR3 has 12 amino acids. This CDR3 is CASSEQGYGYTF. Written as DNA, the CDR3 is TGTGCCAGCAGCGAACAGGGCTATGGCTACACCTTC. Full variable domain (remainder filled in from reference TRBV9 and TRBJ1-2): DSGVTQTPKHLITATGQRVTLRCSPRSGDLSVYWYQQSLDQGLQFLIQYYNGEERAKGNILERFSAQQFPDLHSELNLSSLELGDSALYFCASSEQGYGYTFGSGTRLTVV.

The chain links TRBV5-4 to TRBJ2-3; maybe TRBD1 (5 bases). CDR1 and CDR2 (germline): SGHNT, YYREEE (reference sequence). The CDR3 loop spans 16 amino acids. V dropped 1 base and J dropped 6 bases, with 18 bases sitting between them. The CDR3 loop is CASSLRGLAVLDTQYF. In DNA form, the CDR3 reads TGTGCCAGCAGCTTGAGGGGATTGGCCGTTTTGGATACGCAGTATTTT.

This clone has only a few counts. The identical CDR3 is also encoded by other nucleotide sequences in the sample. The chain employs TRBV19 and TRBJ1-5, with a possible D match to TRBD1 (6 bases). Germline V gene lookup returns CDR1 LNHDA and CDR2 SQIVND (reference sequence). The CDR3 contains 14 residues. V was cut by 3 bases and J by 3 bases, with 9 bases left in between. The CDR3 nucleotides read TGTGCCAGTAGTATCGCAGGGGCCAATCAGCCCCAGCATTTT. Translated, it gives CASSIAGANQPQHF.

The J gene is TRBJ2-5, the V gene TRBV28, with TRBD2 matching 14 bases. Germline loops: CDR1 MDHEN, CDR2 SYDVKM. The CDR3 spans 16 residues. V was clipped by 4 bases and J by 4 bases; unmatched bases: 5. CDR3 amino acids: CASSSGLAGGGETQYF. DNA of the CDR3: TGTGCCAGCAGTTCAGGACTAGCGGGAGGAGGAGAGACCCAGTACTTC.

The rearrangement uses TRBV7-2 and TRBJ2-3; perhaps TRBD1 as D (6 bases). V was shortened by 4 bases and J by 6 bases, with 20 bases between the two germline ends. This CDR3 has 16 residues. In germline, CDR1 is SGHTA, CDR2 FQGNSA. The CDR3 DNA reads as TGTGCCAGCAGCTCTGTATGGGTGGGGGCAGGGGATACGCAGTATTTT. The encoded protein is CASSSVWVGAGDTQYF.

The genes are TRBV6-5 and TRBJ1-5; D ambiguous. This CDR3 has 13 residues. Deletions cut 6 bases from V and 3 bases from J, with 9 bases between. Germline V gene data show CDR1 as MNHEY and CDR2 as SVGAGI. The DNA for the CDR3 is TGTGCCAGCAGAATGGGCGACAATCAGCCCCAGCATTTT. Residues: CASRMGDNQPQHF.